Below, 20 T cell receptor beta chains from the same sample are listed, as sequenced in a study of naive and memory T cell subsets. The antigens of these receptors remain unknown. The beta constant-region primer was an equimolar mix of two oligonucleotides covering TRBC1 and TRBC2. Ligated cDNA was amplified by four rounds of PCR with nested alpha and beta constant-region primers and SP2. TCRdb ran MiXCR on the UMI-ligation and nested PCR reads and lists one entry per CDR3 protein. The sample lists roughly 100,000 distinct CDR3 sequences, about 14% occurring once. Whole-study results and caveats: Naive repertoires, especially CD8, held a few larger clonotypes, possibly memory cells re-expressing CD45RA.

The specimen was naive CD8+ T cells from blood. These receptors all come from a human donor in good health.

The chain links TRBV27 to TRBJ2-7, with a weak D call TRBD1 (6 bases). This CDR3 spans 14 amino acids. V was cut by 2 bases and J by 5 bases, with 13 bases left in between. CDR1 MNHEY and CDR2 SMNVEV come from the germline V gene (reference sequence). The CDR3 DNA reads TGTGCCAGCAGTTTAACGTCGAGGGGGAACGAGCAGTACTTC. Its translation is CASSLTSRGNEQYF.

This clonotype turned up a few times. This chain links TRBV12-3 or TRBV12-4 with TRBJ1-2; D unclear. The CDR3 has 11 residues. V lost 10 bases to trimming and J lost 2 bases, with 8 bases between them. The CDR3 sequence is CATGGNYGYTF. The CDR3, as DNA: TGTGCCACCGGTGGGAACTATGGCTACACCTTC.

Ten or more counts support this clonotype. CDR3: CASSVGGANYGYTF. The CDR3 DNA follows: TGTGCCAGTAGTGTAGGGGGAGCGAACTATGGCTACACCTTC. The chain is built from TRBV19 and TRBJ1-2, with D perhaps matching TRBD1 (6 bases). This CDR3 has 14 residues. The germline V and J ends were trimmed by 5 bases and 2 bases, with 12 bases remaining between them. Looked up from germline, CDR1 is LNHDA and CDR2 is SQIVND (reference sequence).

The chain is built from TRBV20-1 and TRBJ2-5, with 8 bases that match TRBD1. The CDR3 covers 16 residues. CDR1 and CDR2 (germline): DFQATT, SNEGSKA (reference sequence). The J segment lost 5 bases and the V segment lost 6 bases, leaving 17 bases of the junction unmatched. CDR3 nucleotide sequence: TGCAGTGCAACCACCTCATTTGGACAGGGCTGGGAGACCCAGTACTTC. The encoded protein is CSATTSFGQGWETQYF.

The chain combines TRBV2 with TRBJ1-2; D not resolved. V gave up 2 bases and J gave up 4 bases, with 20 bases separating them. The germline gives CDR1 SNHLY, CDR2 FYNNEI. The CDR3 has 17 residues. The CDR3 protein is CASSENQEAEETYGYTF. CDR3 in DNA: TGTGCCAGCAGTGAAAACCAGGAGGCCGAAGAGACCTATGGCTACACCTTC.

The CDR3 sequence: CASSSTGQVSYEQYF. The CDR3 coding sequence is TGTGCCAGCAGCTCGACGGGACAGGTCTCCTACGAGCAGTACTTC. V usage is TRBV5-6 and J usage is TRBJ2-7; 8 positions match TRBD1. Germline values: CDR1 SGHDT, CDR2 YYEEEE. The J segment lost 0 bases and the V segment lost 3 bases, leaving 5 bases of the junction unmatched. The CDR3 spans 15 residues.

For this clonotype: The junction shows a germline mismatch at one end, possibly a read error. The rearrangement joins TRBV28 to TRBJ2-3, with D perhaps assigned TRBD1 or TRBD2 (5 bases each). Germline lookup yields CDR1 MDHEN and CDR2 SYDVKM. This CDR3 comprises 13 residues. The CDR3 DNA is TGTGCCGGCAGTTTGGGGGTGGCAGATACGCAGTATTTT. Residues: CAGSLGVADTQYF.

In its sample, this clonotype was seen a few times. The chain uses TRBV6-6 and TRBJ2-1, with 9 nucleotides matching TRBD2. Germline V lookup: CDR1 MNHNY, CDR2 SVGAGI (reference sequence). After removal of 9 bases from V and 7 bases from J, the junction contained 13 bases not matched to a gene. CDR3 size: 15 residues. The CDR3 spells CASNLVAGAQNEQFF. The CDR3 DNA sequence: TGTGCCAGTAACCTCGTAGCGGGAGCGCAAAATGAGCAGTTCTTC.

This clonotype appeared a single time. The chain uses TRBV10-3 and TRBJ1-4; D is perhaps TRBD1 (5 bases). Trimming stripped 10 bases from V and 5 bases from J, with 23 bases between. Germline lookup yields CDR1 ENHRY and CDR2 SYGVKD. The CDR3 has 16 residues. The DNA of the CDR3 is TGTGCCACCCGCCCTACAGGAGAAGGATACAATGAAAAACTGTTTTTT. Amino acids: CATRPTGEGYNEKLFF.

This clonotype has a count of ten or more. The chain employs TRBV20-1 and TRBJ2-1; D unresolved. The germline gives CDR1 DFQATT, CDR2 SNEGSKA (reference sequence). The length of the CDR3 is 13 residues. Trimming took off 0 bases at V and 7 bases at J, with 10 bases between the two ends. The CDR3 loop is CSARDESRNEQFF. DNA of the CDR3: TGCAGTGCTAGAGATGAGAGTAGAAATGAGCAGTTCTTC.

V usage is TRBV9 and J usage is TRBJ2-3; 12 bases align to TRBD2. This CDR3 region has 16 residues. V lost 4 bases, J lost 2 bases, and 5 bases stayed unmatched. Germline V gives CDR1 SGDLS, CDR2 YYNGEE. In DNA, the CDR3 is TGTGCCAGCAGCCCTGGGACTAGCGGGCACACAGATACGCAGTATTTT. Its protein is CASSPGTSGHTDTQYF.

The V and J genes are TRBV2 and TRBJ1-5; no clear D. The CDR3 is made up of 14 amino acids. CDR1 is SNHLY and CDR2 is FYNNEI in the germline V gene. V was cut by 3 bases and J by 4 bases, with 10 bases left in between. The CDR3 region is CASSEAPRNQPQHF. Here the CDR3 DNA reads TGTGCCAGCAGTGAGGCACCCCGGAATCAGCCCCAGCATTTT.

This clonotype was recorded a few times. The chain recombines TRBV29-1 with TRBJ1-1; tentative D call: TRBD1 (6 bases). V lost 0 bases, J lost 4 bases, and 15 bases lay in between. The CDR3 covers 15 residues. The germline gives CDR1 SQVTM, CDR2 ANQGSEA. The CDR3, as DNA: TGCAGCGTTGAAGATCCCACAGGGTCAGCCACTGAAGCTTTCTTT. It codes for CSVEDPTGSATEAFF.

J is TRBJ1-5 and V is TRBV19; D unclear. V lost 3 bases to trimming and J lost 3 bases, with 12 bases between them. The CDR3 is 15 amino acids. CDR1 and CDR2 (germline): LNHDA, SQIVND (reference sequence). As DNA, the CDR3 is TGTGCCAGTAGTATTGGCCCTCTGGCCAATCAGCCCCAGCATTTT. Amino acid sequence: CASSIGPLANQPQHF.

In this sample, this clonotype turned up a few times. The chain joins TRBV4-3 to TRBJ1-1; D ambiguous. This CDR3 has 15 amino acids. CDR1 is LGHNA and CDR2 is YSLEER in the germline V gene. The V end lost 0 bases, the J end lost 0 bases, and 8 bases lay between the germline ends. The CDR3 region is CASSQEENLNTEAFF. CDR3 bases: TGCGCCAGCAGCCAAGAGGAGAATTTGAACACTGAAGCTTTCTTT.

This clonotype was counted a few times. CDR3 coding DNA: TGTGCCAGCAGCCCCGACGTAAGGGGGCGTACTGCCAAAAACATTCAGTACTTC. Its protein is CASSPDVRGRTAKNIQYF. The rearrangement joins TRBV7-9 to TRBJ2-4; 7 bases match TRBD1. Germline V gives CDR1 SEHNR, CDR2 FQNEAQ (reference sequence). V shed 5 bases and J 1 base; nucleotides not matched to a gene: 14. This CDR3 spans 18 amino acids.

The table lists this clonotype with a few counts. The gene calls are TRBV7-2 and TRBJ2-1; TRBD2 aligns across 9 bases. In germline, CDR1 is SGHTA, CDR2 FQGNSA. The junction had 6 bases not matched to a gene; V was cut back by 5 bases and J by 4 bases. The CDR3 totals 15 residues. CDR3 protein: CASSLSGGNYNEQFF. DNA of the CDR3: TGTGCCAGCAGCCTTAGCGGGGGAAATTACAATGAGCAGTTCTTC. Looking up the rest from reference TRBV7-2 and TRBJ2-1 gives the full variable domain: GAGVSQSPSNKVTEKGKDVELRCDPISGHTALYWYRQSLGQGLEFLIYFQGNSAPDKSGLPSDRFSAERTGGSVSTLTIQRTQQEDSAVYLCASSLSGGNYNEQFFGPGTRLTVL.

This clonotype was recorded a few times. V gene TRBV7-2 combines with J gene TRBJ2-5; 7 positions agree with TRBD2. CDR1 is SGHTA and CDR2 is FQGNSA in the germline V gene. The CDR3 loop spans 14 amino acids. V lost 2 bases, J lost 2 bases, and 2 bases stayed unmatched. The chain's CDR3 is CASSLPSGQETQYF. In DNA form, the CDR3 reads TGTGCCAGCAGCTTACCTAGCGGACAAGAGACCCAGTACTTC.

The chain carries TRBV7-9 and TRBJ1-1; D not resolved. CDR1 and CDR2 (germline): SEHNR, FQNEAQ (reference sequence). The V end was cut by 8 bases, the J end by 3 bases, with 13 bases between. This CDR3 is 13 amino acids long. The CDR3: CASHPWEDTEAFF. The CDR3 DNA reads TGTGCCAGCCACCCATGGGAGGACACTGAAGCTTTCTTT.

This clonotype has at least ten counts. V gene TRBV4-2 combines with J gene TRBJ2-7; D perhaps matches TRBD1 (6 bases). Between the trimmed V and J ends, which lost 0 bases and 4 bases, there was a span of 16 bases. CDR3 length: 16 amino acids. The germline gives CDR1 LGHNA, CDR2 YNFKEQ. The CDR3 here is CASSQEWAGDGYEQYF. The CDR3 coding sequence is TGTGCCAGCAGCCAAGAATGGGCAGGGGACGGGTACGAGCAGTACTTC.